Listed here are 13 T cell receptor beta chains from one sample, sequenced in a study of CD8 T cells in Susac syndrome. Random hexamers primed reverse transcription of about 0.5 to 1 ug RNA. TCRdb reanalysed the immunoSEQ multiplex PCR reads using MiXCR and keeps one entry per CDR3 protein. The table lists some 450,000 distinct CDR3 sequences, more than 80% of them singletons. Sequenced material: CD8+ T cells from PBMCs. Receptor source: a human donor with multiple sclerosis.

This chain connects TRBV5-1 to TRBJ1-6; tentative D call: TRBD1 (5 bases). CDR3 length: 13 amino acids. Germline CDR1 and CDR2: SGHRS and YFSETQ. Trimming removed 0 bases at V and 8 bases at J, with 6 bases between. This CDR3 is CASSLGRDSPLHF. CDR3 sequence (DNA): TGCGCCAGCAGCTTGGGCAGGGATTCACCCCTCCACTTT.

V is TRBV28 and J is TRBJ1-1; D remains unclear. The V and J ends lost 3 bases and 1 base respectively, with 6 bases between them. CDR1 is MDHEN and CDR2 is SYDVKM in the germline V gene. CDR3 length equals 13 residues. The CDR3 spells CASSFRENTEAFF. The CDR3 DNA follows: TGTGCCAGCAGTTTTCGGGAGAACACTGAAGCTTTCTTT.

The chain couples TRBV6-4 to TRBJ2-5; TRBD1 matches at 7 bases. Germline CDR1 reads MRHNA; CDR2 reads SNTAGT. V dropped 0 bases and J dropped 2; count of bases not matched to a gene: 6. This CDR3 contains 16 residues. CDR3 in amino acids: CASSDSAAGGQETQYF. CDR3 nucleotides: TGTGCCAGCAGTGACTCGGCGGCAGGGGGACAAGAGACCCAGTACTTC.

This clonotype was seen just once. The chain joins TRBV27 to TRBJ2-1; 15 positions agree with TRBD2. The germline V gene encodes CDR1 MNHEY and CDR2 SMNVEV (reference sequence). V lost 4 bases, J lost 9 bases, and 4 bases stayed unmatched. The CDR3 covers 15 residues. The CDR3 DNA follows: TGTGCCAGCAGTTGGGGACTAGCGGGAGGAGGTGAGCAGTTCTTC. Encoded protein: CASSWGLAGGGEQFF.

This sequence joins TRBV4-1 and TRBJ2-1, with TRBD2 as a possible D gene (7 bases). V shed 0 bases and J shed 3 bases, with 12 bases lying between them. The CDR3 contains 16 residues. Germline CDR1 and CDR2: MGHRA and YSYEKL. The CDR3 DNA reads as TGCGCCAGCAGCCAAGATCCCGGGGGGCACTACAATGAGCAGTTCTTC. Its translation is CASSQDPGGHYNEQFF.

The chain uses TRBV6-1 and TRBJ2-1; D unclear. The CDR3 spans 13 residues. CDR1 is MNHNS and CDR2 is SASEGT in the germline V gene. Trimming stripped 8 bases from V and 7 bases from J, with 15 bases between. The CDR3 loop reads CASQRLTLNEQFF. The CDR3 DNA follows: TGTGCCAGCCAACGGCTAACGTTGAATGAGCAGTTCTTC.

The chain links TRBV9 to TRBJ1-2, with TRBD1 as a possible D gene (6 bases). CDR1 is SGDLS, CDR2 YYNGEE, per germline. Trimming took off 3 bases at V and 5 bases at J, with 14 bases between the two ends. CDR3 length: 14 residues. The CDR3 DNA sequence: TGTGCCAGCAGCGATCGACAGGTTGAGTATGGCTACACCTTC. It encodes CASSDRQVEYGYTF.

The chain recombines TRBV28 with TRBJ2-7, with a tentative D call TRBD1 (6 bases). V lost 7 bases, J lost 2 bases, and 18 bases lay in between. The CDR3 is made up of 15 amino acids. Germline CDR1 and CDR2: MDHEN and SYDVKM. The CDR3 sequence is CASNARTGTTYEQYF. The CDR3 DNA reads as TGTGCCAGCAACGCCAGAACCGGGACAACCTACGAGCAGTACTTC. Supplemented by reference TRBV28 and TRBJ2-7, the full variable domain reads DVKVTQSSRYLVKRTGEKVFLECVQDMDHENMFWYRQDPGLGLRLIYFSYDVKMKEKGDIPEGYSVSREKKERFSLILESASTNQTSMYLCASNARTGTTYEQYFGPGTRLTVT.

CDR3 nucleotide sequence: TGTGCCAGCTTTACTAGCGGGAGGGCCGATGAGCAGTTCTTC. Translated: CASFTSGRADEQFF. This sequence joins TRBV14 and TRBJ2-1; TRBD2 aligns across 13 bases. In germline, CDR1 is SGHDN, CDR2 FVKESK. This CDR3 is built from 14 residues. The trim removed 8 bases at V and 8 bases at J, leaving 6 bases unmatched.

The CDR3 nucleotides are TGTGCCAGCAGCGCGATCGGGGTAGCTGGGGCCAACGTCCTGACTTTC. It is translated as CASSAIGVAGANVLTF. The chain recombines TRBV4-2 with TRBJ2-6, with a possible D match to TRBD2 (5 bases). Germline V gives CDR1 LGHNA, CDR2 YNFKEQ. The CDR3 has 16 amino acids. Trimming cost V 5 bases and J 2 bases, with 13 bases left between them.

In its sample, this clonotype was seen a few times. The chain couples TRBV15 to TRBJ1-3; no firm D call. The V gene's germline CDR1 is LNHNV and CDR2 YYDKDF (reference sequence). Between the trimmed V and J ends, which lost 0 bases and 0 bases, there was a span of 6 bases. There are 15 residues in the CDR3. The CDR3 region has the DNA TGTGCCACCAGCAGAGATCCGGGCTCTGGAAACACCATATATTTT. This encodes CATSRDPGSGNTIYF.

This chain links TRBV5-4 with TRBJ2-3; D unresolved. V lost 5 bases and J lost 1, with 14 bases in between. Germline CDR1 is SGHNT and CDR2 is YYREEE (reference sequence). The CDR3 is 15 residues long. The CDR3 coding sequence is TGTGCCAGCAGGCCCACTTACCTACGCACAGATACGCAGTATTTT. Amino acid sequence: CASRPTYLRTDTQYF.

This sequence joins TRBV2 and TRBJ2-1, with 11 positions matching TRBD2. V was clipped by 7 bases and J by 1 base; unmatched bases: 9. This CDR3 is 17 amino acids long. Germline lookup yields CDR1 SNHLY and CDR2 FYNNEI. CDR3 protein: CASNPPLAGESYNEQFF. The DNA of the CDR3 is TGTGCCAGCAATCCCCCACTAGCGGGAGAGTCCTACAATGAGCAGTTCTTC.